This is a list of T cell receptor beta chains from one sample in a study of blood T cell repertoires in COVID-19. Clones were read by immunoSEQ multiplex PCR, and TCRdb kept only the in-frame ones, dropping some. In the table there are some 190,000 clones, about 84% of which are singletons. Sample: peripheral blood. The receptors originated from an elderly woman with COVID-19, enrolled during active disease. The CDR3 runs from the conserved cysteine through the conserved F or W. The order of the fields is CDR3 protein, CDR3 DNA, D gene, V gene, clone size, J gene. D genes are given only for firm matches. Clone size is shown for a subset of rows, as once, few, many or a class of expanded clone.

cdr3_aa: CASSPDRGNEKLFF; cdr3_nt: TGTGCCAGCTCACCCGACAGGGGGAATGAAAAACTGTTTTTT; d_call: TRBD1; v_call: TRBV18; clone_size: NA; j_call: TRBJ1-4
cdr3_aa: CASSARKTGMNTEAFF; cdr3_nt: TGCGCCAGCAGCGCCAGGAAGACGGGGATGAACACTGAAGCTTTCTTT; d_call: NA; v_call: TRBV5-1; clone_size: NA; j_call: TRBJ1-1
cdr3_aa: CASSPQGAGDTQYF; cdr3_nt: TGCGCCAGCAGCCCACAGGGGGCTGGAGATACGCAGTATTTT; d_call: TRBD1; v_call: TRBV5-1; clone_size: NA; j_call: TRBJ2-3
cdr3_aa: CASKAGGSNQPQHF; cdr3_nt: TGCGCCAGCAAGGCTGGAGGGAGCAATCAGCCCCAGCATTTT; d_call: NA; v_call: TRBV10-2; clone_size: NA; j_call: TRBJ1-5
cdr3_aa: CASSPLGVGAETQYF; cdr3_nt: TGTGCCAGTAGTCCCCTTGGGGTAGGGGCAGAGACCCAGTACTTC; d_call: NA; v_call: TRBV19; clone_size: NA; j_call: TRBJ2-5
cdr3_aa: CAIADGLAGTDEQFF; cdr3_nt: TGTGCCATCGCGGATGGGCTAGCGGGAACCGATGAGCAGTTCTTC; d_call: TRBD2; v_call: TRBV10-3; clone_size: few; j_call: TRBJ2-1
cdr3_aa: CARRTGKEPLHF; cdr3_nt: TGTGCCAGGAGGACAGGGAAAGAACCCCTCCACTTT; d_call: TRBD1; v_call: TRBV5-5; clone_size: NA; j_call: TRBJ1-6
cdr3_aa: CASSLGGGSNTGELFF; cdr3_nt: TGTGCCAGCAGCTTGGGTGGAGGTAGCAACACCGGGGAGCTGTTTTTT; d_call: NA; v_call: TRBV7-9; clone_size: NA; j_call: TRBJ2-2
cdr3_aa: CASSLASGENGYTF; cdr3_nt: TGCGCCAGCAGCTTGGCCTCGGGGGAGAATGGCTACACCTTC; d_call: NA; v_call: TRBV5-1; clone_size: NA; j_call: TRBJ1-2
cdr3_aa: CASSETLVKGGYTF; cdr3_nt: TGTGCCAGCAGTGAAACTCTGGTTAAGGGGGGCTACACCTTC; d_call: NA; v_call: TRBV6-1; clone_size: NA; j_call: TRBJ1-2
cdr3_aa: CASSSGTVNYGYTF; cdr3_nt: TGCGCCAGCAGCTCCGGGACAGTTAACTATGGCTACACCTTC; d_call: TRBD1; v_call: TRBV5-1; clone_size: NA; j_call: TRBJ1-2
cdr3_aa: CASSYQATLGNTIYF; cdr3_nt: TGTGCCAGCAGTTACCAGGCGACCCTAGGAAACACCATATATTTT; d_call: NA; v_call: TRBV6-5; clone_size: few; j_call: TRBJ1-3
cdr3_aa: CSASGLAGETNTGELFF; cdr3_nt: TGCAGTGCTAGTGGACTAGCGGGGGAGACGAACACCGGGGAGCTGTTTTTT; d_call: TRBD2; v_call: TRBV20-1; clone_size: NA; j_call: TRBJ2-2
cdr3_aa: CASSWALTHF; cdr3_nt: TGTGCCAGCAGTTGGGCCCTCACGCATTTT; d_call: NA; v_call: TRBV6-5; clone_size: NA; j_call: TRBJ1-5
cdr3_aa: CASSDPPKETQYF; cdr3_nt: TGTGCCAGCAGTGATCCCCCAAAAGAGACCCAGTACTTC; d_call: NA; v_call: TRBV25-1; clone_size: NA; j_call: TRBJ2-5
cdr3_aa: CTSSGPNLSATGFSNTEAFF; cdr3_nt: TGCACCAGCAGTGGTCCGAATTTGAGCGCCACGGGGTTTTCAAACACTGAAGCTTTCTTT; d_call: NA; v_call: TRBV1; clone_size: NA; j_call: TRBJ1-1
cdr3_aa: CASSFTRLSGNTIYF; cdr3_nt: TGTGCCAGCAGCTTTACCCGACTCTCTGGAAACACCATATATTTT; d_call: NA; v_call: TRBV5-8; clone_size: NA; j_call: TRBJ1-3
cdr3_aa: CASSPSLLANTEAFF; cdr3_nt: TGTGCCAGCAGCCCCAGCCTCCTAGCCAACACTGAAGCTTTCTTT; d_call: NA; v_call: TRBV5-4; clone_size: NA; j_call: TRBJ1-1
cdr3_aa: CASSPSGRIWDEQFF; cdr3_nt: TGTGCCAGCAGCCCAAGCGGGAGGATTTGGGATGAGCAGTTCTTC; d_call: TRBD2; v_call: TRBV3-1/TRBV3-2; clone_size: NA; j_call: TRBJ2-1
cdr3_aa: CASSEPRGVYGYTF; cdr3_nt: TGTGCCAGCAGTGAACCCAGGGGGGTCTATGGCTACACCTTC; d_call: TRBD1; v_call: TRBV2; clone_size: once; j_call: TRBJ1-2
cdr3_aa: CASSLTANYGYTF; cdr3_nt: TGTGCCAGCAGTCTCACAGCTAACTATGGCTACACCTTC; d_call: NA; v_call: TRBV6-5; clone_size: NA; j_call: TRBJ1-2
cdr3_aa: CASSHETGGNLGNTIYF; cdr3_nt: TGTGCCAGCAGCCATGAGACAGGGGGAAACCTCGGAAACACCATATATTTT; d_call: TRBD1; v_call: TRBV14; clone_size: NA; j_call: TRBJ1-3
cdr3_aa: CASSPGLPASGGQETQYF; cdr3_nt: TGTGCCAGCAGCCCAGGCCTTCCGGCATCCGGAGGGCAAGAGACCCAGTACTTC; d_call: NA; v_call: TRBV21-1; clone_size: NA; j_call: TRBJ2-5
cdr3_aa: CASRAGTGWSYEQYF; cdr3_nt: TGTGCCAGCAGGGCCGGGACAGGGTGGTCCTACGAGCAGTACTTC; d_call: TRBD1; v_call: TRBV6-6; clone_size: NA; j_call: TRBJ2-7
cdr3_aa: CASSLTGQGGEKLFF; cdr3_nt: TGTGCCAGCAGCTTAACTGGCCAGGGAGGGGAAAAACTGTTTTTT; d_call: NA; v_call: TRBV7-3; clone_size: NA; j_call: TRBJ1-4
cdr3_aa: CASRSTRQGSWNTGELFF; cdr3_nt: TGTGCCAGTAGGAGTACCCGACAGGGATCGTGGAACACCGGGGAGCTGTTTTTT; d_call: TRBD1; v_call: TRBV19; clone_size: once; j_call: TRBJ2-2
cdr3_aa: CASSVGGGATNEKLFF; cdr3_nt: TGTGCCAGCAGCGTAGGAGGCGGCGCAACTAATGAAAAACTGTTTTTT; d_call: NA; v_call: TRBV9; clone_size: NA; j_call: TRBJ1-4
cdr3_aa: CATREGARFELFF; cdr3_nt: TGTGCCACCAGGGAGGGGGCCAGATTTGAACTGTTTTTT; d_call: TRBD1; v_call: TRBV24-1; clone_size: NA; j_call: TRBJ1-4
cdr3_aa: CASGGQGSSYEQYF; cdr3_nt: TGTGCTAGTGGGGGTCAGGGGAGCTCCTACGAGCAGTACTTC; d_call: NA; v_call: TRBV12-5; clone_size: NA; j_call: TRBJ2-7
cdr3_aa: CASSINGFDTGELFF; cdr3_nt: TGTGCCAGTAGTATAAACGGGTTTGACACCGGGGAGCTGTTTTTT; d_call: NA; v_call: TRBV19; clone_size: NA; j_call: TRBJ2-2
cdr3_aa: CASSPGTSGGVRGANVLTF; cdr3_nt: TGTGCCAGCAGCCCTGGGACTAGCGGTGGTGTGCGAGGGGCCAACGTCCTGACTTTC; d_call: TRBD2; v_call: TRBV5-4; clone_size: NA; j_call: TRBJ2-6
cdr3_aa: CASSLEFSDTQYF; cdr3_nt: TGTGCCAGCAGCTTAGAGTTCTCAGATACGCAGTATTTT; d_call: NA; v_call: TRBV7-3; clone_size: NA; j_call: TRBJ2-3
cdr3_aa: CASSPLSDSPLHF; cdr3_nt: TGTGCCAGCAGCCCCTTGTCCGATTCACCCCTCCACTTT; d_call: NA; v_call: TRBV12-3/TRBV12-4; clone_size: once; j_call: TRBJ1-6
cdr3_aa: CASSGPGEADTQYF; cdr3_nt: TGTGCCAGCAGCGGCCCGGGAGAGGCAGATACGCAGTATTTT; d_call: NA; v_call: TRBV5-4; clone_size: NA; j_call: TRBJ2-3
cdr3_aa: CASSLRGDWLLPQHF; cdr3_nt: TGTGCCAGCAGCTTGAGGGGCGACTGGCTTCTGCCCCAGCATTTT; d_call: NA; v_call: TRBV5-6; clone_size: NA; j_call: TRBJ1-5
cdr3_aa: CASSSLAGARTDTQYF; cdr3_nt: TGTGCCAGTAGTAGCCTAGCGGGGGCGAGAACAGATACGCAGTATTTT; d_call: TRBD2; v_call: TRBV19; clone_size: NA; j_call: TRBJ2-3
cdr3_aa: CASRGTGGGQPQHF; cdr3_nt: TGTGCCAGCAGAGGGACAGGGGGCGGGCAGCCCCAGCATTTT; d_call: TRBD1; v_call: TRBV2; clone_size: once; j_call: TRBJ1-5
cdr3_aa: CASSLGSVPYEQYF; cdr3_nt: TGTGCCAGCAGCTTGGGGAGCGTTCCCTACGAGCAGTACTTC; d_call: NA; v_call: TRBV7-2; clone_size: NA; j_call: TRBJ2-7
cdr3_aa: CASSPGGAYTEAFF; cdr3_nt: TGCGCCAGCAGCCCAGGGGGCGCGTATACTGAAGCTTTCTTT; d_call: TRBD1; v_call: TRBV5-1; clone_size: NA; j_call: TRBJ1-1
cdr3_aa: CASSLSLAGVGDTQYF; cdr3_nt: TGTGCTAGCAGCTTATCCCTAGCGGGAGTGGGGGATACGCAGTATTTT; d_call: TRBD2; v_call: TRBV7-7; clone_size: NA; j_call: TRBJ2-3
cdr3_aa: CASSLAVGGTYEQYF; cdr3_nt: TGTGCCAGCAGCTTGGCAGTAGGCGGGACCTACGAGCAGTACTTC; d_call: NA; v_call: TRBV5-4; clone_size: few; j_call: TRBJ2-7
cdr3_aa: CASSPAGSSGGAEGKETQYF; cdr3_nt: TGTGCCAGCAGCCCGGCTGGCTCTAGCGGGGGGGCCGAAGGTAAAGAGACCCAGTACTTC; d_call: TRBD2; v_call: TRBV4-2; clone_size: NA; j_call: TRBJ2-5
cdr3_aa: CASSPRGLVIDEQFF; cdr3_nt: TGTGCCAGCAGCCCCAGGGGACTAGTCATCGATGAGCAGTTCTTC; d_call: TRBD2; v_call: TRBV13; clone_size: NA; j_call: TRBJ2-1
cdr3_aa: CASSLAAYGYTF; cdr3_nt: TGTGCCAGCAGCTTGGCCGCGTATGGCTACACCTTC; d_call: NA; v_call: TRBV5-6; clone_size: NA; j_call: TRBJ1-2
cdr3_aa: CASSVAGRYAGELFF; cdr3_nt: TGTGCCAGCAGCGTAGCCGGGAGATATGCCGGGGAGCTGTTTTTT; d_call: NA; v_call: TRBV9; clone_size: NA; j_call: TRBJ2-2
cdr3_aa: CASSLTMSRSYEAFF; cdr3_nt: TGCGCCAGCAGCTTAACCATGAGCCGGAGTTATGAAGCTTTCTTT; d_call: NA; v_call: TRBV5-1; clone_size: NA; j_call: TRBJ1-1
cdr3_aa: CASSLEVGNTEAFF; cdr3_nt: TGTGCCAGCAGTTTGGAGGTTGGGAACACTGAAGCTTTCTTT; d_call: NA; v_call: TRBV2; clone_size: medium-sized; j_call: TRBJ1-1
cdr3_aa: CASSLSNLGGADTGELFF; cdr3_nt: TGTGCCAGCAGTTTATCGAACCTAGGGGGAGCAGACACCGGGGAGCTGTTTTTT; d_call: NA; v_call: TRBV27; clone_size: NA; j_call: TRBJ2-2
cdr3_aa: CASSGAANYGYTF; cdr3_nt: TGTGCCAGCAGTGGTGCAGCTAACTATGGCTACACCTTC; d_call: NA; v_call: TRBV25-1; clone_size: NA; j_call: TRBJ1-2
cdr3_aa: CASSLATGSSYNSPLHF; cdr3_nt: TGTGCCAGCAGCTTGGCCACGGGGAGCTCCTATAATTCACCCCTCCACTTT; d_call: NA; v_call: TRBV5-4; clone_size: NA; j_call: TRBJ1-6
cdr3_aa: CASSQAAGTSSYEQYF; cdr3_nt: TGCGCCAGCAGCCAAGCCGCCGGGACTTCGTCCTACGAGCAGTACTTC; d_call: NA; v_call: TRBV4-1; clone_size: NA; j_call: TRBJ2-7
cdr3_aa: CASSLTAAGSPLHF; cdr3_nt: TGTGCCAGCAGCTTAACGGCAGCGGGATCACCCCTCCACTTT; d_call: NA; v_call: TRBV7-2; clone_size: NA; j_call: TRBJ1-6
cdr3_aa: CASSQDLAGGPRSYNEQFF; cdr3_nt: TGCGCCAGCAGCCAAGATTTAGCGGGGGGGCCCCGCTCCTACAATGAGCAGTTCTTC; d_call: TRBD2; v_call: TRBV4-1; clone_size: NA; j_call: TRBJ2-1
cdr3_aa: CASGLVGPAYEQFF; cdr3_nt: TGTGCTAGTGGTTTGGTGGGCCCGGCCTATGAGCAGTTCTTC; d_call: NA; v_call: TRBV12-5; clone_size: NA; j_call: TRBJ2-1
cdr3_aa: CASSSGGGASPYNEQFF; cdr3_nt: TGTGCCAGCAGCTCTGGCGGGGGGGCCTCCCCCTACAATGAGCAGTTCTTC; d_call: TRBD2; v_call: TRBV7-3; clone_size: NA; j_call: TRBJ2-1
cdr3_aa: CASSLSLSRDEQYF; cdr3_nt: TGTGCCAGCAGCTTAAGTCTATCTCGGGACGAGCAGTACTTC; d_call: NA; v_call: TRBV11-2; clone_size: NA; j_call: TRBJ2-7
cdr3_aa: CASSWGLAGDEQFF; cdr3_nt: TGCGCCAGCAGCTGGGGACTAGCGGGTGATGAGCAGTTCTTC; d_call: TRBD2; v_call: TRBV5-1; clone_size: once; j_call: TRBJ2-1
cdr3_aa: CASSLQGNNEQFF; cdr3_nt: TGCGCCAGCAGCTTACAGGGAAACAATGAGCAGTTCTTC; d_call: NA; v_call: TRBV5-1; clone_size: NA; j_call: TRBJ2-1
cdr3_aa: CATTRGRTEAFF; cdr3_nt: TGTGCCACTACCAGGGGGCGAACTGAAGCTTTCTTT; d_call: TRBD1; v_call: TRBV13; clone_size: NA; j_call: TRBJ1-1
cdr3_aa: CASILGGDHEQYF; cdr3_nt: TGTGCCAGCATCCTGGGGGGGGACCACGAGCAGTACTTC; d_call: TRBD2; v_call: TRBV7-9; clone_size: NA; j_call: TRBJ2-7